The 9 T cell receptor beta chains listed next were all sequenced from one sample in a study of T cells in Graves' hyperthyroidism and ophthalmopathy. TCR beta CDR3 region amplification was performed from RNA transcripts. RT-PCR in the first round (using the HTBI primer set) targeted the TCR CDR3. MiXCR was run by TCRdb on the multiplex PCR reads, yielding one entry per CDR3 protein. The sample records approximately 610,000 distinct CDR3 sequences, approximately 15% being singletons. Specimen: blood. The receptors come from a woman aged 40 to 55 with Graves' ophthalmopathy.

This clonotype showed up many times. The chain employs TRBV4-1 and TRBJ2-3, with 9 bases identical to TRBD2. Trimming cost V 4 bases and J 4 bases; bases outside gene matches: 9. Per germline, CDR1 MGHRA and CDR2 YSYEKL. The CDR3 has 16 residues. The chain's CDR3 is CASSPRSGSGSDTQYF. For the CDR3, the DNA is TGCGCCAGCAGCCCGCGTAGCGGGAGTGGATCAGATACGCAGTATTTT.

The table lists this clonotype with many counts. This sequence joins TRBV30 and TRBJ1-2; no firm D call. V shed 1 base and J shed 10 bases, with 10 bases lying between them. Germline assignment: CDR1 GTSNPN and CDR2 SVGIG (reference sequence). The CDR3 totals 11 residues. DNA of the CDR3: TGTGCCTGGAGTGACCCTCCCCTCTACACCTTC. Protein product: CAWSDPPLYTF.

This clonotype came up many times. This rearrangement joins TRBV6-1 to TRBJ2-7; no definite D call. V shed 6 bases and J shed 9 bases, with 15 bases lying between them. Germline V gene sequence: CDR1 MNHNS, CDR2 SASEGT. The CDR3 consists of 12 residues. The CDR3 DNA follows: TGTGCCAGCAGGTTTTTAGACGGGCGGCAGTACTTC. Its protein product is CASRFLDGRQYF.

The CDR3: CATHPLNSPLHF. CDR3 DNA: TGTGCCACCCACCCTCTTAATTCACCCCTCCACTTT. V is TRBV28 and J is TRBJ1-6; D gene unclear. The CDR3 is 12 residues long. The V gene lost 10 bases and the J gene lost 6 bases, with 10 bases spanning the gap. From germline, CDR1 is MDHEN and CDR2 SYDVKM.

This clonotype occurred many times. The CDR3 coding sequence is TGTGCCAGCAGTGAAGCGGGCAGAGCCAAGACCGGCTACACCTTC. Amino acids: CASSEAGRAKTGYTF. This chain links TRBV6-1 with TRBJ1-2, with D unclear. Germline lookup yields CDR1 MNHNS and CDR2 SASEGT. The V gene lost 0 bases and the J gene lost 8 bases, with 16 bases spanning the gap. This CDR3 region has 15 residues.

The chain couples TRBV20-1 to TRBJ1-1; 8 nucleotides agree with TRBD1. The V and J ends lost 0 bases and 3 bases, in that order; junction bases with no gene match: 3. CDR3 length equals 14 residues. Germline lookup yields CDR1 DFQATT and CDR2 SNEGSKA (reference sequence). In DNA, the CDR3 is TGCAGTGCTAGAGATCGCAGGGGGCACACTGAAGCTTTCTTT. Encoded protein: CSARDRRGHTEAFF.

The chain employs TRBV9 and TRBJ2-7; D possibly uses TRBD1 or TRBD2 (6 bases each). The V and J ends lost 3 bases and 3 bases respectively, with 16 bases between them. CDR1 and CDR2 from the germline V gene are SGDLS and YYNGEE. The CDR3 is 15 amino acids. This CDR3 reads CASSAGDSGGYEQYF. The CDR3 bases are TGTGCCAGCAGCGCAGGGGATAGCGGAGGCTACGAGCAGTACTTC. Supplemented by reference TRBV9 and TRBJ2-7, the full variable domain reads DSGVTQTPKHLITATGQRVTLRCSPRSGDLSVYWYQQSLDQGLQFLIQYYNGEERAKGNILERFSAQQFPDLHSELNLSSLELGDSALYFCASSAGDSGGYEQYFGPGTRLTVT.

This clonotype was recorded a few times. This chain joins TRBV13 and TRBJ2-1; D is unresolved. CDR1 is PRHDT, CDR2 FYEKMQ, per germline (reference sequence). The CDR3 extends over 14 amino acids. V dropped 0 bases and J dropped 4 bases, with 7 bases sitting between them. This CDR3 is CASSLGARYNEQFF. CDR3 DNA sequence: TGTGCCAGCAGCTTAGGCGCGAGATACAATGAGCAGTTCTTC.

This clonotype has ten or more counts. The chain has TRBV10-3 and TRBJ2-7, with 9 bases fitting TRBD1. V gave up 10 bases and J gave up 2 bases; unmatched junction bases: 6. Germline V gene sequence: CDR1 ENHRY, CDR2 SYGVKD. The CDR3 consists of 13 residues. CDR3: CASGRDRAYEQYF. In DNA, the CDR3 is TGTGCCAGCGGCCGGGACAGGGCCTACGAGCAGTACTTC.